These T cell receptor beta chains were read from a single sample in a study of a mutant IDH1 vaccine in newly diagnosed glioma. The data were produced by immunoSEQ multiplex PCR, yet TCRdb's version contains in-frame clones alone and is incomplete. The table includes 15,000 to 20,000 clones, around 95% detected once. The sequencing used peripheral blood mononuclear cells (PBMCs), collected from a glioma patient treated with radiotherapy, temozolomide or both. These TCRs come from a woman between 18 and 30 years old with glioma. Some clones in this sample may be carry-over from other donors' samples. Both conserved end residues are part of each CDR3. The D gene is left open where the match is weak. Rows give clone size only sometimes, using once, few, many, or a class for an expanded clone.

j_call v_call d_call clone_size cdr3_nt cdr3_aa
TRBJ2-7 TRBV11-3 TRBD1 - TGTGCCAGCAGCTTAGTAGCCGCCGCCGGGACAGGGTACTCCTACGAGCAGTACTTC CASSLVAAAGTGYSYEQYF
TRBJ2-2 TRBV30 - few TGTGCCTGGAGTCTCGGACACGTCGGCGGGGAGCTGTTTTTT CAWSLGHVGGELFF
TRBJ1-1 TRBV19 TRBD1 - TGTGCCAGTAGGAGGGACAGGGCGGACACTGAAGCTTTCTTT CASRRDRADTEAFF
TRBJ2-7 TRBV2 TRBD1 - TGTGCCAGCGGGACAGAAGACTACGAGCAGTACTTC CASGTEDYEQYF
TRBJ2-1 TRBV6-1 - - TGTGCCAGCTACGGGACGGGCTACAATGAGCAGTTCTTC CASYGTGYNEQFF
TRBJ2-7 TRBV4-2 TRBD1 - TGTGCCAGCAGCCGAGGACTTGGACAGGACGTCTCCTACGAGCAGTACTTC CASSRGLGQDVSYEQYF
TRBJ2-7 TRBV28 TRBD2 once TGTGCCAGCGCCCTAGCGGGAGGGGAGGCCTCCTACGAGCAGTACTTC CASALAGGEASYEQYF
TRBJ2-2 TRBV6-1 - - TGTGCCAGCAGTGAAAAGGATTACGGCGCCGGGGAGCTGTTTTTT CASSEKDYGAGELFF
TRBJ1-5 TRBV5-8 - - TGTGCCAGCAGCTTTCGGAATTCCAATCAGCCCCAGCATTTT CASSFRNSNQPQHF
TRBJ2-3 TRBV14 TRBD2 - TGTGCCAGCAGCCGCTCTAGCGGGAGGGCGAAAAGCACAGATACGCAGTATTTT CASSRSSGRAKSTDTQYF
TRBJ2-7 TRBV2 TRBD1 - TGTGCCAGCAGTCCGGGACAGGGATCCTACGAGCAGTACTTC CASSPGQGSYEQYF
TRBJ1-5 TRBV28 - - TGTGCCAGCAGAGATTTGGGGGGTAGCAATCAGCCCCAGCATTTT CASRDLGGSNQPQHF
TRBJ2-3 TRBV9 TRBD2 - TGTGCCAGCAGCCCGGAGGGCGGGAGGGCCGGGGGTACAGATACGCAGTATTTT CASSPEGGRAGGTDTQYF
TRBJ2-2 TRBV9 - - TGTGCCAGCAGCTCTGGACCCGGGACTGTTTCCACCGGGGAGCTGTTTTTT CASSSGPGTVSTGELFF
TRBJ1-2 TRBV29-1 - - TGCAGCGTTATAGGGGACTATGGCTACACCTTC CSVIGDYGYTF
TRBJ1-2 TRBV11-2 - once TGTGCCAGCAGCTTAGCCGGGTATGGCTACACCTTC CASSLAGYGYTF